One and the same sample provided the 11 T cell receptor beta chains below, sequenced in a study of T cell clonotyping in hematopoietic cell transplantation. Assay: immunoSEQ multiplex PCR; the TCRdb copy retains only in-frame clones and omits some. The sample has around 37,000 clones, 95% seen once. Sequencing input: peripheral blood mononuclear cells. Every receptor here comes from a man under 40 in good health. Some clones in this sample may be carry-over from other donors' samples.

The rearrangement uses TRBV13 and TRBJ1-1, with 7 bases aligning to TRBD1. V dropped 5 bases and J dropped 6; count of bases not matched to a gene: 9. This CDR3 contains 14 residues. Germline V lookup: CDR1 PRHDT, CDR2 FYEKMQ (reference sequence). The CDR3 is CASSPGTGEAEAFF. The CDR3 DNA reads TGTGCCAGCAGCCCCGGAACAGGGGAGGCTGAAGCTTTCTTT.

This clone was seen just once. The chain joins TRBV5-5 to TRBJ1-5, with TRBD1 identical over 8 bases. The germline CDR1 and CDR2 sequences are SGHKS and YYEKEE (reference sequence). The CDR3 has 15 residues. Trimming took 4 bases from V and 9 from J; bases not matched to a gene: 12. CDR3 nucleotide sequence: TGTGCCAGCAGCGTTACCCAGGGGGCGGTTTCGCCCCAGCATTTT. This sequence encodes CASSVTQGAVSPQHF. The full variable domain, completed using reference TRBV5-5 and TRBJ1-5, is DAGVTQSPTHLIKTRGQQVTLRCSPISGHKSVSWYQQVLGQGPQFIFQYYEKEERGRGNFPDRFSARQFPNYSSELNVNALLLGDSALYLCASSVTQGAVSPQHFGDGTRLSIL.

V gene TRBV11-1 combines with J gene TRBJ2-1, with 8 bases identical to TRBD1. This CDR3 is built from 15 residues. Germline CDR1 is SGHAT and CDR2 is FQDESV (reference sequence). J lost 2 bases, V lost 3 bases, and 3 bases had no gene match. The CDR3 DNA reads as TGTGCCAGCAGCTTTTCACAGGGGGCCTACAATGAGCAGTTCTTC. This gives the protein CASSFSQGAYNEQFF. Combining the CDR3 with reference TRBV11-1 and TRBJ2-1 gives the whole variable domain EAEVAQSPRYKITEKSQAVAFWCDPISGHATLYWYRQILGQGPELLVQFQDESVVDDSQLPKDRFSAERLKGVDSTLKIQPAELGDSAMYLCASSFSQGAYNEQFFGPGTRLTVL.

V and J are TRBV15 and TRBJ2-1; D possibly corresponds to TRBD2 (5 bases). V was clipped by 0 bases and J by 0 bases, with 12 bases between them. CDR3 length: 17 amino acids. Per germline, CDR1 LNHNV and CDR2 YYDKDF (reference sequence). CDR3 coding DNA: TGTGCCACCAGCAGAGAAGGGCGGGTAAACTCCTACAATGAGCAGTTCTTC. Protein product: CATSREGRVNSYNEQFF.

The CDR3 nucleotides are TGTGCCAGCAGCCAGCAACAGGGTTACGACGAGCAGTACTTC. Its protein product is CASSQQQGYDEQYF. The chain couples TRBV11-3 to TRBJ2-7, with D perhaps matching TRBD1 (6 bases). Germline CDR1 and CDR2: SGHNT and YENEEA. The CDR3 is made up of 14 amino acids. The ends were cut back, 5 bases at V and 5 bases at J, with 16 bases in the middle.

This chain joins TRBV19 and TRBJ1-4; possible D gene TRBD1, 5 bases. CDR3 length equals 15 residues. V shed 7 bases and J shed 0 bases, with 12 bases lying between them. CDR1 and CDR2 from the germline V gene are LNHDA and SQIVND (reference sequence). The CDR3: CASTPGGATNEKLFF. The CDR3 region has the DNA TGTGCCAGTACCCCCGGGGGTGCAACTAATGAAAAACTGTTTTTT.

This chain joins TRBV6-1 and TRBJ2-3; the D is unclear. The CDR3 is made up of 12 amino acids. Germline values: CDR1 MNHNS, CDR2 SASEGT. Trimming shortened V by 2 bases and J by 6 bases, and 6 bases separated the two germline ends. The CDR3 DNA is TGTGCCAGCAGTGAATTAGTCGATACGCAGTATTTT. This codes for CASSELVDTQYF.

The V gene is TRBV12-5, the J gene TRBJ2-7, with D possibly matching TRBD1 (5 bases). Germline assignment: CDR1 LGHNT and CDR2 FRNRAP. The CDR3 length is 14 residues. With 4 bases removed from V and 5 bases from J, the gap between germline ends came to 15 bases. CDR3 loop: CASGWSQGFHEQYF. As DNA, the CDR3 is TGTGCTAGTGGTTGGTCCCAGGGCTTCCACGAGCAGTACTTC.

The V call is TRBV6-5, the J call TRBJ2-1; TRBD2 might be the D (5 bases). Germline V gene sequence: CDR1 MNHEY, CDR2 SVGAGI. The CDR3 runs 16 residues. V was trimmed by 2 bases and J by 2 bases, leaving 13 bases between them. In nucleotides, the CDR3 is TGTGCCAGCAGTTACGTGGGGAGCTCCCCCTACAATGAGCAGTTCTTC. This gives the protein CASSYVGSSPYNEQFF.

This sequence joins TRBV9 and TRBJ1-2; D perhaps matches TRBD1 (5 bases). Germline V gene lookup returns CDR1 SGDLS and CDR2 YYNGEE. V gave up 3 bases and J gave up 11 bases, with 14 bases separating them. The CDR3 sequence is 12 residues long. The CDR3 is CASSGLQGGYTF. The CDR3 nucleotides are TGTGCCAGCAGCGGACTTCAGGGAGGATACACCTTC.

The chain links TRBV30 to TRBJ2-1; 9 bases are a match to TRBD2. Per the germline V gene, CDR1 is GTSNPN and CDR2 is SVGIG (reference sequence). The CDR3 extends over 12 amino acids. V lost 1 base to trimming and J lost 12 bases; unmatched junction nucleotides: 4. The DNA for the CDR3 is TGTGCCTGGAGTGGGTCTAGCGGGATGCAGTTCTTC. Protein sequence: CAWSGSSGMQFF. Looking up the rest from reference TRBV30 and TRBJ2-1 gives the full variable domain: SQTIHQWPATLVQPVGSPLSLECTVEGTSNPNLYWYRQAAGRGLQLLFYSVGIGQISSEVPQNLSASRPQDRQFILSSKKLLLSDSGFYLCAWSGSSGMQFFGPGTRLTVL.